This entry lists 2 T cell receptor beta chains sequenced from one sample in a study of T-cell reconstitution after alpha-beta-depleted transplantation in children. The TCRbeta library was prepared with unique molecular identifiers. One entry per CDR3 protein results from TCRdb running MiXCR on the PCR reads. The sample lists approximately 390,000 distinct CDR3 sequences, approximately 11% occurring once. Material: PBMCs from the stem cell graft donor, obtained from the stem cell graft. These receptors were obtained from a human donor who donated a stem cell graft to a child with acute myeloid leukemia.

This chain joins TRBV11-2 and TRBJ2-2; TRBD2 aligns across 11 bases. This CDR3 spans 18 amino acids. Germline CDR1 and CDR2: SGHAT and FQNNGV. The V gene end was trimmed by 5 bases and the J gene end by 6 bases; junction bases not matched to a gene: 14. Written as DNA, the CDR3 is TGTGCCAGCAGCAGAAAGGTAGCGGGAGGGACGACGCCCGGGGAGCTGTTTTTT. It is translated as CASSRKVAGGTTPGELFF.

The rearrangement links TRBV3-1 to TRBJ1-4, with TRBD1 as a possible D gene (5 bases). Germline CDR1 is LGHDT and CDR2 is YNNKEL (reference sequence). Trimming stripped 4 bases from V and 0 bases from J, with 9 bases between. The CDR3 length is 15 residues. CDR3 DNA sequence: TGTGCCAGCAGCCCAGGAGGGGCAACTAATGAAAAACTGTTTTTT. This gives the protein CASSPGGATNEKLFF.